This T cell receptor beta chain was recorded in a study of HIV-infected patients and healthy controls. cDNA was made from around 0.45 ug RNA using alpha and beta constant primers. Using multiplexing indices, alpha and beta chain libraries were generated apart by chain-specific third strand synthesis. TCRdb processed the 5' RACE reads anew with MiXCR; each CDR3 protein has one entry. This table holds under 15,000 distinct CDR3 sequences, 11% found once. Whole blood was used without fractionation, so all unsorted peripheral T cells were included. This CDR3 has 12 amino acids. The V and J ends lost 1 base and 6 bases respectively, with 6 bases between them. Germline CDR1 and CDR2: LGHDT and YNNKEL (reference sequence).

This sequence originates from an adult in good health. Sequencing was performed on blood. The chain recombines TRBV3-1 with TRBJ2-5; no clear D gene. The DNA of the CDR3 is TGTGCCAGCAGCCAAGGTCCTAAGACCCAGTACTTC. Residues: CASSQGPKTQYF.